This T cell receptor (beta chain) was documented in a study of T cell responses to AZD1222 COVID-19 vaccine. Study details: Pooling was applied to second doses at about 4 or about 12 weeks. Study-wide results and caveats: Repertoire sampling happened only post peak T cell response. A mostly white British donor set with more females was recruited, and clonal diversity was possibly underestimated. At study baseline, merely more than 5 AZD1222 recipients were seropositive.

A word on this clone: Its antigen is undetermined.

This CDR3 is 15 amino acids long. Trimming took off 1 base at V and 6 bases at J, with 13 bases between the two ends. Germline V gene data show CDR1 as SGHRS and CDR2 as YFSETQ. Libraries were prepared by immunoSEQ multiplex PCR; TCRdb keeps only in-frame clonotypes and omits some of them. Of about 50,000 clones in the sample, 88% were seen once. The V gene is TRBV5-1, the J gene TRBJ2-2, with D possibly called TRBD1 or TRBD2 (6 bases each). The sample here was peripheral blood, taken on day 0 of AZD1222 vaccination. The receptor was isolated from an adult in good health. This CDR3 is CASSLRRGDAGELFF. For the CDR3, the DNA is TGCGCCAGCAGCTTGAGGAGGGGGGACGCCGGGGAGCTGTTTTTT.